Following are 18 T cell receptor beta chains from one sample sequenced in a study of T cell responses to AZD1222 COVID-19 vaccine. Here immunoSEQ multiplex PCR was the method, and the copy in TCRdb shows in-frame clones only, minus some. The repertoire consists of about 100,000 clones, with 93% occurring once and the leading ten covering less than 6.5%. This specimen was peripheral blood, taken on day 0 of AZD1222 vaccination. These receptors originate from an adult in good health.

This clone was detected once. The chain has TRBV5-1 and TRBJ1-2; 7 positions match TRBD1. The V gene end was trimmed by 4 bases and the J gene end by 3 bases; junction bases not matched to a gene: 0. Germline loops: CDR1 SGHRS, CDR2 YFSETQ. The CDR3 runs to 12 residues. The CDR3 sequence is CASSDRDYGYTF. The CDR3 nucleotides are TGCGCCAGCAGCGACAGGGACTATGGCTACACCTTC.

A remark on this clone: An end of the junction does not agree with germline; a read error may underlie this. The chain links TRBV11-2 to TRBJ2-3, with 8 bases fitting TRBD2. Germline V CDR1 and CDR2: SGHAT, FQNNGV. CDR3 size: 15 residues. The DNA for the CDR3 is TGTGCCAGCAGTTTAGCGGGGCGCGGGGAAGATACGCAGTATTTT. It specifies CASSLAGRGEDTQYF.

V gene TRBV11-2 combines with J gene TRBJ2-1, with D perhaps TRBD2 (6 bases). The V end lost 3 bases, the J end lost 0 bases, and 15 bases lay between the germline ends. Germline V gives CDR1 SGHAT, CDR2 FQNNGV. The CDR3 covers 17 residues. CDR3 residues: CASSFNLGGLSYNEQFF. The CDR3, as DNA: TGTGCCAGCAGCTTCAATCTCGGGGGACTCTCCTACAATGAGCAGTTCTTC.

This sequence joins TRBV6-5 and TRBJ1-2; perhaps TRBD1 as D (6 bases). The germline V gene encodes CDR1 MNHEY and CDR2 SVGAGI. The CDR3 runs to 14 residues. V gave up 2 bases and J gave up 8 bases, with 15 bases separating them. The CDR3: CASSYMTGREGYTF. The CDR3 DNA sequence: TGTGCCAGCAGTTACATGACAGGCCGTGAGGGCTACACCTTC.

The chain recombines TRBV18 with TRBJ1-3; weak D call: TRBD1 (6 bases). This CDR3 has 15 amino acids. Germline CDR1 reads KGHSH; CDR2 reads LQKENI. V was clipped by 6 bases and J by 0 bases, with 12 bases between them. CDR3 sequence: CASSPGQNSGNTIYF. The CDR3 DNA is TGTGCCAGCTCTCCAGGACAGAACTCTGGAAACACCATATATTTT.

This clone was seen a single time. The chain couples TRBV5-1 to TRBJ2-5; 10 bases fit TRBD1. There are 14 residues in the CDR3. V shed 6 bases and J 7 bases; nucleotides not matched to a gene: 9. CDR1 SGHRS and CDR2 YFSETQ come from the germline V gene. The CDR3 DNA reads as TGCGCCAGCAAAGAGACAGGGGGCTCTATGACCCAGTACTTC. This gives the protein CASKETGGSMTQYF.

This clone was recorded a few times. The same CDR3 arises from other DNA sequences in this sample as well. The CDR3 is CASSLDRENYGYTF. The CDR3 DNA sequence: TGCGCCAGCAGCCTAGACAGGGAGAACTATGGCTACACCTTC. The chain is built from TRBV5-1 and TRBJ1-2, with 7 bases identical to TRBD1. V was clipped by 4 bases and J by 2 bases; unmatched bases: 5. Germline CDR1 reads SGHRS; CDR2 reads YFSETQ. This CDR3 is 14 amino acids long.

This rearrangement joins TRBV7-2 to TRBJ1-6; 7 nucleotides align to TRBD1. After removal of 3 bases from V and 2 bases from J, the junction contained 4 bases not matched to a gene. The CDR3 consists of 16 residues. Germline V lookup: CDR1 SGHTA, CDR2 FQGNSA. CDR3 sequence (DNA): TGTGCCAGCAGCTTCGACAGGGTTGCCTATAATTCACCCCTCCACTTT. Its protein is CASSFDRVAYNSPLHF.

The chain joins TRBV5-1 to TRBJ2-3; the match to TRBD2 covers 8 bases. The trim removed 0 bases at V and 0 bases at J, leaving 6 bases unmatched. CDR1 and CDR2 (germline): SGHRS, YFSETQ. This CDR3 has 17 residues. The CDR3 is CASSLGPSGRSTDTQYF. CDR3 DNA sequence: TGCGCCAGCAGCTTGGGTCCCAGCGGGAGAAGCACAGATACGCAGTATTTT. Looking up the rest from reference TRBV5-1 and TRBJ2-3 gives the full variable domain: KAGVTQTPRYLIKTRGQQVTLSCSPISGHRSVSWYQQTPGQGLQFLFEYFSETQRNKGNFPGRFSGRQFSNSRSEMNVSTLELGDSALYLCASSLGPSGRSTDTQYFGPGTRLTVL.

J is TRBJ1-4 and V is TRBV6-5; D remains ambiguous. CDR1 MNHEY and CDR2 SVGAGI come from the germline V gene. Trimming cost V 5 bases and J 8 bases, with 15 bases left between them. This CDR3 has 14 amino acids. In nucleotides, the CDR3 is TGTGCCAGCAGTCCCAACCTGCAGGAAGAAAAACTGTTTTTT. Translation gives CASSPNLQEEKLFF.

The chain uses TRBV2 and TRBJ2-1; D call uncertain. Germline V gives CDR1 SNHLY, CDR2 FYNNEI. The length of the CDR3 is 14 residues. V was trimmed by 6 bases and J by 2 bases, leaving 11 bases between them. Here the CDR3 reads CASRRSPPYNEQFF. CDR3 nucleotides: TGTGCCAGCAGGAGGAGCCCCCCCTACAATGAGCAGTTCTTC.

The rearrangement uses TRBV29-1 and TRBJ2-3, with D maybe TRBD2 (6 bases). CDR1 and CDR2 (germline): SQVTM, ANQGSEA. The CDR3 has 14 residues. The V end was cut by 7 bases, the J end by 6 bases, with 20 bases between. In nucleotides, the CDR3 is TGCAGCGCCGAAGGGCCTGGGAGCGGGGATACGCAGTATTTT. Residues: CSAEGPGSGDTQYF.

The J gene is TRBJ2-3, the V gene TRBV7-2; TRBD2 agrees at 9 bases. This CDR3 region has 16 residues. V lost 2 bases, J lost 1 base, and 4 bases stayed unmatched. Germline-derived CDR1 and CDR2 are SGHTA and FQGNSA. The CDR3 DNA reads TGTGCCAGCAGCTTAAAGCCTAGCGGGGGCACAGATACGCAGTATTTT. It codes for CASSLKPSGGTDTQYF.

V gene TRBV6-5 combines with J gene TRBJ1-2; TRBD1 might be the D (5 bases). CDR1 and CDR2 (germline): MNHEY, SVGAGI. The CDR3 spans 14 residues. The V end was cut by 2 bases, the J end by 7 bases, with 14 bases between. CDR3 sequence reads: CASSYDGGRAGYTF. CDR3 nucleotide sequence: TGTGCCAGCAGTTACGACGGCGGCAGGGCTGGCTACACCTTC.

This chain links TRBV2 with TRBJ1-4, with D maybe TRBD1 (5 bases). The CDR3 totals 14 residues. The V gene lost 6 bases and the J gene lost 5 bases, with 13 bases spanning the gap. Germline V CDR1 and CDR2: SNHLY, FYNNEI. The CDR3 DNA sequence: TGTGCCAGCAGGCAGGGTATCTCGAATGAAAAACTGTTTTTT. Translation gives CASRQGISNEKLFF.

The V call is TRBV3-1 (or the pseudogene TRBV3-2), the J call TRBJ2-1; tentative D call: TRBD1 (5 bases). This CDR3 has 14 residues. Germline CDR1 and CDR2: LGHDT and YNNKEL (reference sequence). With 4 bases removed from V and 6 bases from J, the gap between germline ends came to 13 bases. CDR3 nucleotide sequence: TGTGCCAGCAGCCCCCCGACAGCCCGCAATGAGCAGTTCTTC. This encodes CASSPPTARNEQFF.

The chain has TRBV28 and TRBJ1-4, with 8 bases fitting TRBD1. The ends lost 7 bases at V and 12 bases at J; junction bases unmatched: 10. CDR1 MDHEN and CDR2 SYDVKM come from the germline V gene. The CDR3 consists of 13 residues. CDR3 nucleotides: TGTGCCAGCACTGGACAGGGTGCGCTGGAACTGTTTTTT. It translates to CASTGQGALELFF.

The chain carries TRBV24-1 and TRBJ1-2, with 8 bases identical to TRBD1. The V gene's germline CDR1 is KGHDR and CDR2 SFDVKD. V gave up 0 bases and J gave up 4 bases; unmatched junction bases: 24. This CDR3 comprises 22 residues. The CDR3 loop is CATSDLLGQAIASRGDSYGYTF. CDR3 bases: TGTGCCACCAGTGATTTGCTGGGACAGGCCATAGCGTCCCGGGGTGATAGCTATGGCTACACCTTC.